Sequencing of this T cell receptor beta chain was carried out in a study of identical twins. TCRdb independently ran MiXCR on the 5' RACE reads; one entry per CDR3 protein. The sample has a few hundred thousand distinct CDR3 sequences, roughly 8.7% seen once. CDR1 and CDR2 (germline): MDHEN, SYDVKM. The CDR3 has 14 residues. Trimming removed 2 bases from V and 4 bases from J, with 9 bases in between. This clonotype was seen ten or more times. This same sample was also taken into another study, of yellow fever vaccine responses in identical twins.

The specimen was CD8+ T cells sorted from blood. The source is a woman aged 18 to 35 in good health. The chain links TRBV28 to TRBJ1-5, with unresolved D. For the CDR3, the DNA is TGTGCCAGCAGTTTAGTGACCCATAATCAGCCCCAGCATTTT. Residues: CASSLVTHNQPQHF.